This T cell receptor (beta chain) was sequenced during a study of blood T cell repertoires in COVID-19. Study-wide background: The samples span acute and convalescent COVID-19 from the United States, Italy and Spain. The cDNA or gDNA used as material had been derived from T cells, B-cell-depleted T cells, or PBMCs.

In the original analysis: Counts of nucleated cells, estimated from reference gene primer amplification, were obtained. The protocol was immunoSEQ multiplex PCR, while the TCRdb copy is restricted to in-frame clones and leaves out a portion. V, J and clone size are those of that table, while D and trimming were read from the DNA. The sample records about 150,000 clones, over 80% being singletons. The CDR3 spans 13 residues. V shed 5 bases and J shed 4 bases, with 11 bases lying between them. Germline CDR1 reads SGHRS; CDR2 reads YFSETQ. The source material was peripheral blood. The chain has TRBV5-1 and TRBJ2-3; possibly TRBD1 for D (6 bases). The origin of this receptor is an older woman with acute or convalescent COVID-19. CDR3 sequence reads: CASRGQGPDTQYF. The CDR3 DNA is TGCGCCAGCAGGGGGCAGGGGCCAGATACGCAGTATTTT.